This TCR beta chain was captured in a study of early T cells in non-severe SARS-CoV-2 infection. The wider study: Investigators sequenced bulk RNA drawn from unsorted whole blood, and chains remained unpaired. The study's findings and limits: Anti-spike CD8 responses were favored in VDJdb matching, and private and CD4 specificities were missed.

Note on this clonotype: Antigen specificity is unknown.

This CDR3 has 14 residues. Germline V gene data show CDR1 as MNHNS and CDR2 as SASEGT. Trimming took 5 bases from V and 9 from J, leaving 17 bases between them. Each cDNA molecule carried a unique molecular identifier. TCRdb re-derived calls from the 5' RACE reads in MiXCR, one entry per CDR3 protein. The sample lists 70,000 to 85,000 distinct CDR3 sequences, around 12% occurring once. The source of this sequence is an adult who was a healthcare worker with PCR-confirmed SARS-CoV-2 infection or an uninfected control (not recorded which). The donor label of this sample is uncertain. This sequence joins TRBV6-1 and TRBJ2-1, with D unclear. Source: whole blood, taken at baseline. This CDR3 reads CASSNHILPGEQFF. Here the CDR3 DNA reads TGTGCCAGCAGTAACCACATCCTCCCCGGTGAGCAGTTCTTC.